This TCR beta chain was recovered during a study of cytomegalovirus exposure and HLA in healthy donors. Findings of the study overall: Cytomegalovirus-associated TCR beta chains were listed, numbering 150 to 200. Later analysis identified a missense DCLRE1C variant that was linked to TCR beta V- and J-gene trimming.

60 Vbeta and 13 Jbeta primers were used in PCR. Some clones are missing from TCRdb's copy, which holds only in-frame ones; the method was immunoSEQ multiplex PCR. The data show roughly 180,000 clones, about three quarters seen once. On this clone itself: The antigen is undetermined.

The CDR3 extends over 12 amino acids. Germline V gives CDR1 SGDLS, CDR2 YYNGEE. Trimming took off 4 bases at V and 4 bases at J, with 7 bases between the two ends. This sequence originates from a man between 18 and 29 years old in good health and CMV-seronegative. The source material was PBMCs. This sequence joins TRBV9 and TRBJ2-3, with D uncertain. CDR3 region: CASSLSADTQYF. The CDR3 DNA is TGTGCCAGCAGCCTCTCGGCAGATACGCAGTATTTT.